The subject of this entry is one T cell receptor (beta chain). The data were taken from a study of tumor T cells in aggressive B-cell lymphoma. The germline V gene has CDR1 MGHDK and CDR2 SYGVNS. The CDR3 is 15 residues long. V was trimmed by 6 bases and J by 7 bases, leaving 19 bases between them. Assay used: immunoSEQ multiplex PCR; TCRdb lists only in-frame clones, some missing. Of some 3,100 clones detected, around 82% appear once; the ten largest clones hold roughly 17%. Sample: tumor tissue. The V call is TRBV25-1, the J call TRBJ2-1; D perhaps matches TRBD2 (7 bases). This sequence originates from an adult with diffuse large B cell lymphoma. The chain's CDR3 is CASSVAGAGENEQFF. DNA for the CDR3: TGTGCCAGCAGCGTTGCGGGGGCTGGGGAGAATGAGCAGTTCTTC.